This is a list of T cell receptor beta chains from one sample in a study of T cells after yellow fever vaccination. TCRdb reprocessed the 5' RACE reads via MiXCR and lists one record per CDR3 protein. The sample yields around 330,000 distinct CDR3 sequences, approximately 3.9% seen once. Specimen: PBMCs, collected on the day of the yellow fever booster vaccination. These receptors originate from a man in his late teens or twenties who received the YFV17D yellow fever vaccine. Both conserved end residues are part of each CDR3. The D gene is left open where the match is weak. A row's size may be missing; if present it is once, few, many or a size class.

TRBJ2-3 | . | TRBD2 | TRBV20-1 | TGCAGTGCTCAACAGGGGACTAGCGGTTCTGAAGATACGCAGTATTTT | CSAQQGTSGSEDTQYF
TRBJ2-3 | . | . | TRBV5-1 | TGCGCCAGCAGCTTGCTGGGGCCGGGAGATACGCAGTATTTT | CASSLLGPGDTQYF
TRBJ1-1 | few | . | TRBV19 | TGTGCCAGTCCGCTCCCGAGATTGAACACTGAAGCTTTCTTT | CASPLPRLNTEAFF
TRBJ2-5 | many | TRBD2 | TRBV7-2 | TGTGCCAGCAGCTCCCTTCGGACTAGCGGGCAAGAGACCCAGTACTTC | CASSSLRTSGQETQYF
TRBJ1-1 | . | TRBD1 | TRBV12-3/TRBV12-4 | TGTGCCAGCAGGGAACAGGGGCCTGAAGCTTTCTTT | CASREQGPEAFF
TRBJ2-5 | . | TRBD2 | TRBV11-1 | TGTGCCAGCAGCAAGGGACTAGCGGGGTTCCAAGAGACCCAGTACTTC | CASSKGLAGFQETQYF
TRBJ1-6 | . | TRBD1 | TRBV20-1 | TGCAGTGCTAGAAGGCAGGGGGATTCACCCCTCCACTTT | CSARRQGDSPLHF
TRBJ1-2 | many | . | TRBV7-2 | TGTGCCAGCAGCTTAGTTAGGTATGGAGGCTACACCTTC | CASSLVRYGGYTF
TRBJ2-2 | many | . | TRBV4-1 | TGCGCCAGCAGCCAACGGGGGGCCACCGGGGAGCTGTTTTTT | CASSQRGATGELFF
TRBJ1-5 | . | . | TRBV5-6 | TGTGCCAGCAGCTTGTCGGTGAGCAATCAGCCCCAGCATTTT | CASSLSVSNQPQHF